This entry is about one TCR beta chain. What it binds is not known. The sample belongs to a study of T cell responses to AZD1222 COVID-19 vaccine. General study results and limits: The donors showed a predominance of white British ancestry and of females, with possible underestimation of clonal diversity.

In germline, CDR1 is SGDLS, CDR2 YYNGEE. The CDR3 loop spans 16 amino acids. Trimming shortened V by 0 bases and J by 0 bases, and 9 bases separated the two germline ends. Produced via immunoSEQ multiplex PCR; TCRdb's table is partial and in-frame only. The table includes approximately 190,000 clones, approximately 91% detected once. The sample consisted of peripheral blood, taken on day 0 of AZD1222 vaccination. V is TRBV9 and J is TRBJ1-4; no firm D call. This clonotype was sampled from an adult in good health. The CDR3 DNA reads TGTGCCAGCAGCGTAGAACAGAAAGCAACTAATGAAAAACTGTTTTTT. Residues: CASSVEQKATNEKLFF. Complete variable domain (other parts from reference TRBV9 and TRBJ1-4): DSGVTQTPKHLITATGQRVTLRCSPRSGDLSVYWYQQSLDQGLQFLIQYYNGEERAKGNILERFSAQQFPDLHSELNLSSLELGDSALYFCASSVEQKATNEKLFFGSGTQLSVL.